This T cell receptor (beta chain) was profiled in a study of T cells in Graves' hyperthyroidism and ophthalmopathy. Study details: Peripheral blood was acquired at first diagnosis, ahead of any therapy whatsoever.

Per germline, CDR1 DFQATT and CDR2 SNEGSKA (reference sequence). Unmatched junction bases numbered 4, after V lost 4 bases and J lost 1 base. The CDR3 length is 15 residues. Participants, patients aged 18 to 65, had newly diagnosed hyperthyroidism with a duration under 2 months. The investigators amplified TCR beta CDR3 regions from RNA transcripts. First-round RT-PCR of the TCR CDR3 relied on the HTBI primer set. TCRdb passed the multiplex PCR reads through MiXCR, listing each CDR3 protein once. The table records hundreds of thousands of distinct CDR3 sequences, 13% of them present only once. Study-wide results and caveats: The model identified upcoming ophthalmopathy a median approximately seven months ahead of onset.

This clonotype was counted only a few times. Its antigen is unknown. The chain joins TRBV20-1 to TRBJ2-7; 13 bases are shared with TRBD2. Source material: blood. The sequence was obtained from a woman between 18 and 30 years old with Graves' hyperthyroidism. The CDR3 bases are TGCAGTGCTACGGGGACTAGCGGGATATCCTACGAGCAGTACTTC. Amino acid sequence: CSATGTSGISYEQYF.